A single sample gave rise to the 26 T cell receptor beta chains below, sequenced in a study of cytomegalovirus exposure and HLA in healthy donors. Data came from immunoSEQ multiplex PCR; TCRdb stores just in-frame clones and leaves some out. This table holds roughly 60,000 clones, under 95% found once. The sample consisted of PBMCs. The receptors were sampled from a woman aged 18-29 years in good health and CMV-seronegative.

The chain has TRBV5-5 and TRBJ1-5, with D perhaps TRBD1 (6 bases). This CDR3 contains 14 residues. V shed 4 bases and J shed 3 bases, with 11 bases lying between them. Germline assignment: CDR1 SGHKS and CDR2 YYEKEE (reference sequence). This chain's CDR3 is CASSPGQSNQPQHF. The CDR3 DNA follows: TGTGCCAGCAGCCCCGGACAGTCCAATCAGCCCCAGCATTTT.

This chain connects TRBV28 to TRBJ2-4; D remains ambiguous. The CDR3 runs to 13 residues. V was cut by 5 bases and J by 0 bases, with 5 bases left in between. CDR1 and CDR2 from the germline V gene are MDHEN and SYDVKM. CDR3 residues: CASSTRAKNIQYF. DNA of the CDR3: TGTGCCAGCAGTACACGAGCCAAAAACATTCAGTACTTC.

V is TRBV2 and J is TRBJ2-4; 8 bases agree with TRBD1. J lost 6 bases, V lost 6 bases, and 7 bases had no gene match. This CDR3 has 14 residues. Germline V gives CDR1 SNHLY, CDR2 FYNNEI. The CDR3 spells CASSPGDRLNIQYF. In nucleotides, the CDR3 is TGTGCCAGCAGCCCAGGGGACAGGTTAAACATTCAGTACTTC.

V gene TRBV4-3 combines with J gene TRBJ1-2, with D unresolved. The germline V and J ends were trimmed by 0 bases and 5 bases, with 10 bases remaining between them. This CDR3 has 14 amino acids. Germline V gene data show CDR1 as LGHNA and CDR2 as YSLEER. The CDR3 sequence is CASSQDREGYGYTF. DNA for the CDR3: TGCGCCAGCAGCCAAGATCGGGAGGGTTATGGCTACACCTTC.

V gene TRBV7-9 combines with J gene TRBJ1-2, with unresolved D. This CDR3 has 16 residues. Germline loops: CDR1 SEHNR, CDR2 FQNEAQ (reference sequence). V lost 5 bases and J 2 bases, leaving 18 bases between the germline ends. This CDR3 is CASSAGRGGENYGYTF. The CDR3 nucleotides read TGTGCCAGCAGCGCCGGGAGAGGAGGAGAAAACTATGGCTACACCTTC.

This clone was observed once. J is TRBJ1-1 and V is TRBV9, with D perhaps matching TRBD1 (6 bases). V dropped 3 bases and J dropped 0 bases, with 9 bases sitting between them. The CDR3 runs 14 residues. Germline-derived CDR1 and CDR2 are SGDLS and YYNGEE. DNA of the CDR3: TGTGCCAGCAGCGGATCAGGGGTGAACACTGAAGCTTTCTTT. As protein: CASSGSGVNTEAFF.

The rearrangement joins TRBV11-2 to TRBJ1-1, with D maybe TRBD1 (5 bases). The CDR3 covers 13 residues. V was shortened by 5 bases and J by 3 bases, with 10 bases between the two germline ends. Looked up from germline, CDR1 is SGHAT and CDR2 is FQNNGV. CDR3: CASSLGGDTEAFF. CDR3 in DNA: TGTGCCAGCAGCCTGGGGGGGGACACTGAAGCTTTCTTT.

The rearrangement uses TRBV7-9 and TRBJ1-1; D is unclear. The length of the CDR3 is 14 residues. The ends were cut back, 6 bases at V and 5 bases at J, with 16 bases in the middle. Germline V lookup: CDR1 SEHNR, CDR2 FQNEAQ (reference sequence). The CDR3 DNA reads TGTGCCAGCAGGGGCGAAGGAGGAAGGACTGAAGCTTTCTTT. Its protein is CASRGEGGRTEAFF.

The V and J genes are TRBV7-2 and TRBJ2-3, with TRBD2 identical over 7 bases. The CDR3 has 15 residues. The germline V gene has CDR1 SGHTA and CDR2 FQGNSA. The ends lost 5 bases at V and 6 bases at J; junction bases unmatched: 11. The CDR3 DNA reads TGTGCCAGCAGCAAACGGGGAGGGCGAGGGGATACGCAGTATTTT. Translation: CASSKRGGRGDTQYF.

The chain carries TRBV7-8 and TRBJ2-1, with 7 bases lining up with TRBD2. V shed 1 base, J shed 7 bases, and the junction held 7 bases outside the gene matches. Germline assignment: CDR1 SGHVS and CDR2 FQNEAQ. The CDR3 spans 15 residues. The CDR3 loop is CASSLGAGVGNEQFF. In nucleotides, the CDR3 is TGTGCCAGCAGCTTAGGGGCGGGAGTGGGGAATGAGCAGTTCTTC.

The rearrangement joins TRBV9 to TRBJ2-1; 8 bases align to TRBD1. The CDR3 extends over 16 amino acids. Germline-derived CDR1 and CDR2 are SGDLS and YYNGEE. V lost 4 bases and J lost 8; bases outside the gene matches: 14. The DNA of the CDR3 is TGTGCCAGCAGCTCTACCGGACAGGGACCGAGGCATGAGCAGTTCTTC. Its translation: CASSSTGQGPRHEQFF.

V and J are TRBV5-4 and TRBJ1-2, with D uncertain. Trimming cost V 4 bases and J 3 bases, with 10 bases left between them. Germline V gene sequence: CDR1 SGHNT, CDR2 YYREEE (reference sequence). The CDR3 is 13 amino acids. The CDR3 here is CASSRDGDYGYTF. CDR3 nucleotides: TGTGCCAGCAGCCGCGACGGGGACTATGGCTACACCTTC.

The CDR3 coding sequence is TGTGCCAGCAGCCGGGACTTCAACAATGAGCAGTTCTTC. Amino acids: CASSRDFNNEQFF. V is TRBV6-1 and J is TRBJ2-1; a possible D gene is TRBD2 (6 bases). The CDR3 covers 13 residues. V was clipped by 6 bases and J by 5 bases, with 11 bases between them. The germline V gene has CDR1 MNHNS and CDR2 SASEGT.

The table lists this clone with a count of one. The CDR3 protein is CASSFEGLFPPYEQYF. In DNA form, the CDR3 reads TGTGCCAGCTCGTTCGAGGGCTTGTTTCCCCCCTACGAGCAGTACTTC. The chain links TRBV2 to TRBJ2-7; maybe TRBD2 (5 bases). This CDR3 has 16 amino acids. V lost 8 bases and J 2 bases, leaving 22 bases between the germline ends. The V gene's germline CDR1 is SNHLY and CDR2 FYNNEI.

The J gene is TRBJ1-5, the V gene TRBV28, with 9 bases aligning to TRBD1. After removal of 6 bases from V and 7 bases from J, the junction contained 19 bases not matched to a gene. There are 18 residues in the CDR3. Germline V lookup: CDR1 MDHEN, CDR2 SYDVKM. In nucleotides, the CDR3 is TGTGCCAGCAGAATAGGGAGGTGGGGACAGGGTAATTTCCAGCCCCAGCATTTT. It specifies CASRIGRWGQGNFQPQHF.

The chain joins TRBV2 to TRBJ1-5; D perhaps matches TRBD1 (5 bases). Germline CDR1 is SNHLY and CDR2 is FYNNEI. V gave up 3 bases and J gave up 7 bases, with 13 bases separating them. The CDR3 is 14 residues long. Here the CDR3 DNA reads TGTGCCAGCAGTGAGTCGACAGTTCGGCAGCCCCAGCATTTT. It translates to CASSESTVRQPQHF.

The rearrangement uses TRBV6-5 and TRBJ1-2; D may be TRBD1 (5 bases). CDR1 and CDR2 from the germline V gene are MNHEY and SVGAGI. Between the trimmed V and J ends, which lost 0 bases and 4 bases, there was a span of 12 bases. The CDR3 has 15 residues. The CDR3 coding sequence is TGTGCCAGCAGTTACTCGAACGGGGGATCCTATGGCTACACCTTC. Amino acids: CASSYSNGGSYGYTF.

This sequence joins TRBV5-1 and TRBJ1-1; D is uncertain. Germline lookup yields CDR1 SGHRS and CDR2 YFSETQ. The V end was cut by 5 bases, the J end by 6 bases, with 14 bases between. This CDR3 region has 13 residues. CDR3 protein: CASSRSGSAEAFF. The DNA of the CDR3 is TGCGCCAGCAGTCGGAGCGGGTCCGCTGAAGCTTTCTTT.

DNA for the CDR3: TGTGCCAGCAGCTTAGGACAGCCTATACTCGAGCAGTACTTC. Protein sequence: CASSLGQPILEQYF. V gene TRBV7-2 combines with J gene TRBJ2-7, with D perhaps TRBD1 (5 bases). Trimming took off 1 base at V and 6 bases at J, with 13 bases between the two ends. Germline lookup yields CDR1 SGHTA and CDR2 FQGNSA. This CDR3 is 14 amino acids long.

V is TRBV30 and J is TRBJ2-1; D may be TRBD1 (6 bases). Trimming removed 5 bases at V and 10 bases at J, with 9 bases between. The length of the CDR3 is 10 residues. Germline assignment: CDR1 GTSNPN and CDR2 SVGIG (reference sequence). CDR3 sequence reads: CAWGDREQFF. The CDR3 coding sequence is TGTGCCTGGGGAGACAGGGAGCAGTTCTTC.

This clone was seen a handful of times. The chain has TRBV10-3 and TRBJ1-2; 7 positions match TRBD1. The ends lost 6 bases at V and 5 bases at J; junction bases unmatched: 6. The CDR3 consists of 13 residues. Germline CDR1 reads ENHRY; CDR2 reads SYGVKD. The CDR3 region has the DNA TGTGCCATCAGCCCGACAGGGAGTTATGGCTACACCTTC. Protein: CAISPTGSYGYTF.

The chain combines TRBV5-1 with TRBJ2-5; 9 bases are a match to TRBD2. Germline trimming cut 1 base from V and 5 bases from J; bases unmatched to any gene: 9. Germline assignment: CDR1 SGHRS and CDR2 YFSETQ. This CDR3 comprises 16 residues. The DNA for the CDR3 is TGCGCCAGCAGCTTGTTGACTAGCGGATCACGGGAGACCCAGTACTTC. Translating gives CASSLLTSGSRETQYF.

The J gene is TRBJ2-3, the V gene TRBV9; D uncertain. CDR3 length: 15 residues. V lost 4 bases and J 0 bases, leaving 12 bases between the germline ends. Germline CDR1 and CDR2: SGDLS and YYNGEE. CDR3 sequence (DNA): TGTGCCAGCAGCCAAGCCAGGTCTAGCACAGATACGCAGTATTTT. Its translation is CASSQARSSTDTQYF.

The V call is TRBV7-9, the J call TRBJ2-1; 7 bases line up with TRBD2. Unmatched junction bases numbered 4, after V lost 3 bases and J lost 5 bases. The germline V gene encodes CDR1 SEHNR and CDR2 FQNEAQ (reference sequence). The CDR3 is 14 residues long. This CDR3 is CASSFAGENNEQFF. CDR3 DNA: TGTGCCAGCAGCTTCGCGGGAGAAAACAATGAGCAGTTCTTC.

The rearrangement links TRBV5-1 to TRBJ2-7; possibly TRBD2 for D (6 bases). In germline, CDR1 is SGHRS, CDR2 YFSETQ. The CDR3 covers 17 residues. V was clipped by 1 base and J by 2 bases, with 19 bases between them. The CDR3 protein is CASSLRLAWEETYEQYF. The DNA for the CDR3 is TGCGCCAGCAGCTTGCGGTTGGCGTGGGAGGAAACCTACGAGCAGTACTTC.

The CDR3 here is CASSFGGSAYEQYF. Written as DNA, the CDR3 is TGTGCCAGCAGCTTTGGAGGGAGCGCCTACGAGCAGTACTTC. The chain has TRBV11-2 and TRBJ2-7; D perhaps matches TRBD2 (6 bases). The CDR3 contains 14 residues. The V end lost 3 bases, the J end lost 2 bases, and 11 bases lay between the germline ends. The germline CDR1 and CDR2 sequences are SGHAT and FQNNGV.